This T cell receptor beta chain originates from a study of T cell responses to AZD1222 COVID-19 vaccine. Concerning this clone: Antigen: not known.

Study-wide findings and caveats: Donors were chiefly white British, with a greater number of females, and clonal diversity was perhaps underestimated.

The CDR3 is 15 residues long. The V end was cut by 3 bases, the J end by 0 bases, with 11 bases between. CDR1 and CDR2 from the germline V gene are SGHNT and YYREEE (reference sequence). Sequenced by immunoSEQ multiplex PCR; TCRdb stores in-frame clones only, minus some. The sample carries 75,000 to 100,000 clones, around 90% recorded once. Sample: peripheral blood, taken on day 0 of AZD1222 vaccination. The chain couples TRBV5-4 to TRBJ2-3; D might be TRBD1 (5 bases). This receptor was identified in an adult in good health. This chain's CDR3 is CASSSKGSSTDTQYF. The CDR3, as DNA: TGTGCCAGCAGCTCCAAGGGGTCTAGCACAGATACGCAGTATTTT.